Sequencing of this TCR beta chain was carried out in a study of blood T cell repertoires in COVID-19. About the research overall: Acute-phase and convalescent COVID-19 samples originated in the United States, Italy and Spain. Nucleic acid was either cDNA or gDNA, and it came from T cells, B-cell-depleted T cells, or PBMCs.

CDR1 SGHRS and CDR2 YFSETQ come from the germline V gene. The CDR3 runs 15 residues. The ends lost 4 bases at V and 3 bases at J; junction bases unmatched: 10. In the study's own analysis: Amplification with reference gene primers provided the estimates of nucleated cell counts. Profiling relied on immunoSEQ multiplex PCR, and the TCRdb table lists in-frame clones only, not all of them. The V and J calls and clone size were taken over from that table, and D and trimming were inferred from the DNA. Here the sample spans some 220,000 clones, 75% to 85% being singletons. This sequence joins TRBV5-1 and TRBJ2-7; TRBD1 agrees at 7 bases. The sequence was collected from a man aged 50-59 years with COVID-19, enrolled during active disease. The specimen was peripheral blood. The chain's CDR3 is CASSVLRTGGYEQYF. The CDR3 region has the DNA TGCGCCAGCAGCGTTTTGAGGACAGGAGGCTACGAGCAGTACTTC.